The 5 T cell receptor beta chains presented below share a single source sample, sequenced in a study of human T cells and chemical hapten exposure. Noted time point: patch test 1, 2 weeks after DPC sensitization. Described treatment: therapeutic diphenylcyclopropenone sensitization with weekly scalp DPC. TCRdb reanalysed the RACE reads using MiXCR and keeps one entry per CDR3 protein. In the table there are around 150,000 distinct CDR3 sequences, approximately 14% of which are singletons. Specimen: whole blood, collected in connection with sensitization to the hapten diphenylcyclopropenone (DPC). Source of these receptors: a woman between 25 and 40 years old with alopecia areata. Some clones in this sample may be carry-over from other donors' samples.

This clonotype was counted only a few times. The rearrangement links TRBV20-1 to TRBJ1-5, with D perhaps matching TRBD1 (5 bases). The CDR3 is 16 amino acids. V was pared by 4 bases and J by 0 bases, with 16 bases between. CDR1 DFQATT and CDR2 SNEGSKA come from the germline V gene (reference sequence). The CDR3 region is CSAKPGTANSNQPQHF. In DNA form, the CDR3 reads TGCAGTGCTAAGCCTGGGACGGCTAATAGCAATCAGCCCCAGCATTTT.

V gene TRBV5-1 combines with J gene TRBJ2-5, with 13 bases lining up with TRBD2. The CDR3 runs 16 residues. The V gene end was trimmed by 1 base and the J gene end by 3 bases; junction bases not matched to a gene: 3. CDR1 and CDR2 from the germline V gene are SGHRS and YFSETQ. The CDR3 sequence is CASSLLGTSGKETQYF. DNA for the CDR3: TGCGCCAGCAGCTTGCTAGGGACTAGCGGGAAAGAGACCCAGTACTTC.

This clonotype was recorded a few times. The chain couples TRBV6-6 to TRBJ1-4; D might be TRBD1 (6 bases). The CDR3 consists of 14 residues. V was cut by 0 bases and J by 8 bases, with 10 bases left in between. The germline CDR1 and CDR2 sequences are MNHNY and SVGAGI (reference sequence). The CDR3 nucleotides are TGTGCCAGCAGTTACTCAGGGGGGGAAGAAAAACTGTTTTTT. Its translation is CASSYSGGEEKLFF.

This clonotype was counted a few times. The chain couples TRBV29-1 to TRBJ2-2; D unclear. CDR3 length: 14 residues. V lost 5 bases, J lost 0 bases, and 10 bases lay in between. Germline V gene data show CDR1 as SQVTM and CDR2 as ANQGSEA. The CDR3 protein is CSVQSLSNTGELFF. The CDR3 nucleotides read TGCAGCGTTCAGTCCCTTTCGAACACCGGGGAGCTGTTTTTT.

This clonotype was seen at least ten times. This rearrangement joins TRBV29-1 to TRBJ1-2, with D unclear. CDR3 length equals 11 residues. The V and J ends lost 4 bases and 4 bases respectively, with 7 bases between them. Germline CDR1 reads SQVTM; CDR2 reads ANQGSEA. The CDR3 DNA follows: TGCAGCGTTGGGATTGGCTATGGCTACACCTTC. Translation: CSVGIGYGYTF.